What follows describes a single TCR beta chain. Here immunoSEQ multiplex PCR was the method, and the copy in TCRdb shows in-frame clones only, minus some. This table holds roughly 2.2 million clones, about 90% found once. The sample belongs to a study of shared clonotypes between healthy human individuals. This CDR3 is built from 17 residues. V was pared by 3 bases and J by 4 bases, with 8 bases of the junction left unmatched. In germline, CDR1 is SGHTA, CDR2 FQGNSA. Sequenced: naive CD4+ T cells from PBMCs. The subset was: CD45RA+ positively selected. This TCR derives from a man aged 18-30 years in good health. Some clones in this sample may be carry-over from other donors' samples. V is TRBV7-2 and J is TRBJ2-1; the match to TRBD1 covers 11 bases. The CDR3 nucleotides read TGTGCCAGCAGCTTGGACACGGACAGGGGGCCTTACAATGAGCAGTTCTTC. It translates to CASSLDTDRGPYNEQFF.